These 21 T cell receptor beta chains originate from one sample sequenced in a study of tumor-infiltrating lymphocytes in localized non-small cell lung cancer. Libraries were prepared by immunoSEQ multiplex PCR; TCRdb keeps only in-frame clonotypes and omits some of them. Seen here are 6,500 to 7,000 clones, less than 80% observed once, and the top ten hold 12%. The source material was lung tumor tissue. These TCRs come from a human donor with non-small cell lung cancer.

The gene calls are TRBV30 and TRBJ1-5; D uncertain. The CDR3 contains 13 residues. Trimming removed 0 bases from V and 4 bases from J, with 7 bases in between. CDR1 is GTSNPN, CDR2 SVGIG, per germline (reference sequence). CDR3 residues: CAWSVHHNQPQHF. CDR3 bases: TGTGCCTGGAGTGTACACCATAATCAGCCCCAGCATTTT. Full variable domain (rest looked up from reference TRBV30 and TRBJ1-5): SQTIHQWPATLVQPVGSPLSLECTVEGTSNPNLYWYRQAAGRGLQLLFYSVGIGQISSEVPQNLSASRPQDRQFILSSKKLLLSDSGFYLCAWSVHHNQPQHFGDGTRLSIL.

This chain links TRBV6-4 with TRBJ2-1; 9 positions agree with TRBD2. The germline V gene encodes CDR1 MRHNA and CDR2 SNTAGT. With V trimmed by 4 bases and J by 8 bases, 9 bases remained unmatched. This CDR3 is 15 amino acids long. CDR3 loop: CASSVVAGGQDEQFF. Here the CDR3 DNA reads TGTGCCAGCAGTGTGGTCGCGGGGGGGCAGGATGAGCAGTTCTTC.

This sequence joins TRBV5-1 and TRBJ2-3, with D tentatively TRBD1 (5 bases). The germline V gene encodes CDR1 SGHRS and CDR2 YFSETQ. CDR3 length: 16 amino acids. V was trimmed by 3 bases and J by 0 bases, leaving 14 bases between them. The CDR3 sequence is CASSSIRAGSTDTQYF. The CDR3 region has the DNA TGCGCCAGCAGCTCCATTAGGGCAGGGAGCACAGATACGCAGTATTTT. Full variable domain (rest looked up from reference TRBV5-1 and TRBJ2-3): KAGVTQTPRYLIKTRGQQVTLSCSPISGHRSVSWYQQTPGQGLQFLFEYFSETQRNKGNFPGRFSGRQFSNSRSEMNVSTLELGDSALYLCASSSIRAGSTDTQYFGPGTRLTVL.

The chain combines TRBV28 with TRBJ2-2; a weak D match, TRBD1 (5 bases). CDR3 size: 13 residues. CDR1 and CDR2 (germline): MDHEN, SYDVKM. With 3 bases removed from V and 7 bases from J, the gap between germline ends came to 9 bases. CDR3 amino acids: CASSFQGSGELFF. DNA of the CDR3: TGTGCCAGCAGTTTTCAGGGAAGCGGGGAGCTGTTTTTT.

This clone was counted a few times. The chain couples TRBV6-1 to TRBJ1-1, with 12 bases aligning to TRBD1. This CDR3 is 14 amino acids long. V shed 8 bases, J shed 4 bases, and the junction held 5 bases outside the gene matches. Germline CDR1 is MNHNS and CDR2 is SASEGT. The CDR3 region is CASQPGQGATEAFF. For the CDR3, the DNA is TGTGCCAGCCAACCGGGACAGGGGGCCACTGAAGCTTTCTTT.

This clone was seen only once. The J gene is TRBJ2-3, the V gene TRBV4-1; D possibly corresponds to TRBD2 (5 bases). This CDR3 region has 15 residues. Deletions cut 0 bases from V and 2 bases from J, with 9 bases between. Looked up from germline, CDR1 is MGHRA and CDR2 is YSYEKL. Written as DNA, the CDR3 is TGCGCCAGCAGCCAAGAAACTAGTGACACAGATACGCAGTATTTT. It encodes CASSQETSDTDTQYF.

V usage is TRBV5-1 and J usage is TRBJ2-7; perhaps TRBD1 as D (6 bases). Per germline, CDR1 SGHRS and CDR2 YFSETQ. Trimming took off 4 bases at V and 2 bases at J, with 13 bases between the two ends. CDR3 length: 14 amino acids. The CDR3 DNA is TGCGCCAGCAGCCCCCGTGGGGGCCCCTACGAGCAGTACTTC. Its translation: CASSPRGGPYEQYF.

This clone occurred a few times. This chain uses TRBV10-3 with TRBJ1-1; 10 bases fit TRBD1. The CDR3 covers 15 residues. Germline V gene sequence: CDR1 ENHRY, CDR2 SYGVKD. V lost 4 bases, J lost 0 bases, and 2 bases stayed unmatched. The CDR3 is CAISGGQGMNTEAFF. Here the CDR3 DNA reads TGTGCCATCAGTGGGGGACAGGGGATGAACACTGAAGCTTTCTTT.

The count of this clone is one. The chain uses TRBV6-1 and TRBJ2-7; D remains ambiguous. CDR3 size: 16 residues. V dropped 4 bases and J dropped 3 bases, with 19 bases sitting between them. CDR1 MNHNS and CDR2 SASEGT come from the germline V gene. This CDR3 reads CASSGNLRVDLYEQYF. CDR3 nucleotide sequence: TGTGCCAGCAGTGGCAATTTAAGGGTGGATCTCTACGAGCAGTACTTC.

Relative to its sample, this clone is medium-sized. The chain joins TRBV9 to TRBJ2-7; no definite D call. CDR1 and CDR2 from the germline V gene are SGDLS and YYNGEE. Trimming removed 2 bases at V and 0 bases at J, with 6 bases between. The CDR3 sequence is 13 residues long. CDR3 residues: CASSVYPSYEQYF. The CDR3 DNA reads as TGTGCCAGCAGCGTGTATCCCTCCTACGAGCAGTACTTC.

The J gene is TRBJ2-7, the V gene TRBV13, with D maybe TRBD2 (6 bases). Germline lookup yields CDR1 PRHDT and CDR2 FYEKMQ (reference sequence). V dropped 3 bases and J dropped 2 bases, with 11 bases sitting between them. This CDR3 contains 14 residues. The CDR3: CASSFAGSAYEQYF. As DNA, the CDR3 is TGTGCCAGCAGCTTTGCGGGGTCCGCCTACGAGCAGTACTTC. Together with reference TRBV13 and TRBJ2-7, the CDR3 gives the full variable domain: AAGVIQSPRHLIKEKRETATLKCYPIPRHDTVYWYQQGPGQDPQFLISFYEKMQSDKGSIPDRFSAQQFSDYHSELNMSSLELGDSALYFCASSFAGSAYEQYFGPGTRLTVT.

This clone was detected a few times. The chain recombines TRBV6-5 with TRBJ1-5; 7 bases line up with TRBD1. Germline V gives CDR1 MNHEY, CDR2 SVGAGI. Unmatched junction bases numbered 10, after V lost 8 bases and J lost 3 bases. This CDR3 has 15 residues. The CDR3 DNA reads as TGTGCCAGCCAACTTAGTACAGGGGTCAATCAGCCCCAGCATTTT. The encoded protein is CASQLSTGVNQPQHF.

This rearrangement joins TRBV19 to TRBJ1-1; possibly TRBD1 for D (5 bases). The V end was cut by 5 bases, the J end by 12 bases, with 13 bases between. The CDR3 length is 11 residues. Per the germline V gene, CDR1 is LNHDA and CDR2 is SQIVND (reference sequence). CDR3 DNA sequence: TGTGCCAGTAGTGTGGGGCTGATACCTTTCTTT. Protein: CASSVGLIPFF.

In this sample, this clone turned up once. V usage is TRBV5-1 and J usage is TRBJ2-3, with D tentatively TRBD1 (7 bases). The V end lost 1 base, the J end lost 2 bases, and 14 bases lay between the germline ends. The length of the CDR3 is 16 residues. Germline loops: CDR1 SGHRS, CDR2 YFSETQ. This chain's CDR3 is CASSLTAGQNTDTQYF. Written as DNA, the CDR3 is TGCGCCAGCAGCTTGACGGCGGGACAGAACACAGATACGCAGTATTTT.

Comment on this clone: At the DNA level, this CDR3 is encoded by other sequences in the same sample as well. CDR3 in amino acids: CASSYHRDGNTIYF. CDR3 DNA sequence: TGTGCCAGCAGTTATCATCGGGATGGAAACACCATATATTTT. The chain is built from TRBV6-5 and TRBJ1-3; D remains unclear. Trimming removed 3 bases at V and 3 bases at J, with 9 bases between. Per the germline V gene, CDR1 is MNHEY and CDR2 is SVGAGI. CDR3 length: 14 amino acids.

The J gene is TRBJ1-5, the V gene TRBV7-8, with D perhaps matching TRBD1 (5 bases). The CDR3 is 15 residues long. V shed 1 base and J shed 4 bases, with 11 bases lying between them. Germline CDR1 is SGHVS and CDR2 is FQNEAQ. The chain's CDR3 is CASSLVRGRNQPQHF. In DNA form, the CDR3 reads TGTGCCAGCAGCTTAGTGCGGGGGAGGAATCAGCCCCAGCATTTT.

The chain carries TRBV30 and TRBJ2-6, with 9 positions matching TRBD1. The CDR3 runs to 17 residues. Germline V gene sequence: CDR1 GTSNPN, CDR2 SVGIG (reference sequence). V lost 2 bases and J lost 4; bases outside the gene matches: 9. As DNA, the CDR3 is TGTGCCTGGAGTCATACGGGACAGGGCTCCGGGGCCAACGTCCTGACTTTC. Translation: CAWSHTGQGSGANVLTF.

The V and J genes are TRBV14 and TRBJ1-1; D might be TRBD1 (5 bases). Germline CDR1 is SGHDN and CDR2 is FVKESK. The V end was cut by 4 bases, the J end by 0 bases, with 12 bases between. This CDR3 contains 15 residues. CDR3 sequence reads: CASSRQTGMNTEAFF. The CDR3, as DNA: TGTGCCAGCAGCCGACAGACGGGGATGAACACTGAAGCTTTCTTT. Filled out from reference TRBV14 and TRBJ1-1, the complete variable domain reads EAGVTQFPSHSVIEKGQTVTLRCDPISGHDNLYWYRRVMGKEIKFLLHFVKESKQDESGMPNNRFLAERTGGTYSTLKVQPAELEDSGVYFCASSRQTGMNTEAFFGQGTRLTVV.

The chain employs TRBV6-1 and TRBJ2-1; TRBD2 is a possible D gene (5 bases). The length of the CDR3 is 12 residues. Trimming left V 6 bases short and J 9 bases short, with 12 bases between. From germline, CDR1 is MNHNS and CDR2 SASEGT. The CDR3 nucleotides are TGTGCCAGCAGCCCTACTAGGAGTGAGCAGTTCTTC. This translates into CASSPTRSEQFF.

The J gene is TRBJ1-1, the V gene TRBV4-1, with unresolved D. Trimming took 1 base from V and 6 from J, leaving 3 bases between them. The length of the CDR3 is 11 residues. Per the germline V gene, CDR1 is MGHRA and CDR2 is YSYEKL. CDR3 coding DNA: TGCGCCAGCAGCCAAGGTCCTGAAGCTTTCTTT. It codes for CASSQGPEAFF.

This clone was detected once. The V gene is TRBV25-1, the J gene TRBJ1-4; no clear D. Germline lookup yields CDR1 MGHDK and CDR2 SYGVNS. The V end lost 4 bases, the J end lost 5 bases, and 2 bases lay between the germline ends. The CDR3 extends over 11 amino acids. The DNA of the CDR3 is TGTGCCAGCAGTGGGAATGAAAAACTGTTTTTT. It yields the protein CASSGNEKLFF.